The next 25 T cell receptor beta chains were all read from a single sample in a study of T cells in narcolepsy. The assay was immunoSEQ multiplex PCR, and TCRdb's table has in-frame clones only and misses some. The data hold roughly 40,000 clones, with about 85% observed a single time. Sequencing input: CD45RA- memory CD4+ T cells from PBMCs. The receptors were gathered from a human donor with narcolepsy.

The chain couples TRBV6-1 to TRBJ1-1; D unresolved. Trimming stripped 8 bases from V and 0 bases from J, with 13 bases between. The germline gives CDR1 MNHNS, CDR2 SASEGT. The CDR3 covers 14 residues. The CDR3 region has the DNA TGTGCCAGCGGCGAGAAGATCCTGAACACTGAAGCTTTCTTT. Translating gives CASGEKILNTEAFF.

This clone was detected only once. One junction end disagrees with the germline gene, perhaps due to a read error. The chain couples TRBV28 to TRBJ1-6, with D possibly TRBD1 on 6 matching bases. The CDR3 totals 13 residues. Germline V gene sequence: CDR1 MDHEN, CDR2 SYDVKM. The CDR3 protein is CASTLPGASPLHF. DNA for the CDR3: TGTGCCAGCACTTTACCAGGGGCATCACCCCTCCACTTT.

The chain is built from TRBV10-3 and TRBJ2-7; 8 bases agree with TRBD1. Germline values: CDR1 ENHRY, CDR2 SYGVKD. Losses at the gene ends were 4 bases for V and 4 bases for J; bases not matched to a gene: 6. The CDR3 loop spans 14 amino acids. CDR3 residues: CAISADRGVYEQYF. The CDR3 DNA reads as TGTGCCATCAGTGCCGACAGGGGAGTATACGAGCAGTACTTC.

The V gene is TRBV4-2, the J gene TRBJ2-5; the D call may be TRBD1 or TRBD2 (6 bases each). With 1 base removed from V and 5 bases from J, the gap between germline ends came to 17 bases. Germline values: CDR1 LGHNA, CDR2 YNFKEQ. The CDR3 loop spans 16 amino acids. The CDR3 region has the DNA TGTGCCAGCAGCCAAGGGCCGGGGGCAGTTGGGGAGACCCAGTACTTC. Translating gives CASSQGPGAVGETQYF.

This sequence joins TRBV30 and TRBJ1-1; the D is unclear. V lost 4 bases and J 4 bases, leaving 7 bases between the germline ends. Looked up from germline, CDR1 is GTSNPN and CDR2 is SVGIG (reference sequence). This CDR3 has 11 residues. The CDR3: CAWTRLTEAFF. The CDR3 coding sequence is TGTGCCTGGACAAGGCTCACTGAAGCTTTCTTT.

The J gene is TRBJ2-1, the V gene TRBV2, with 7 nucleotides matching TRBD2. The CDR3 extends over 14 amino acids. The V gene's germline CDR1 is SNHLY and CDR2 FYNNEI. V trimming: 4 bases; J trimming: 3 bases; junction bases outside the gene matches: 3. The CDR3 DNA sequence: TGTGCCAGCAGTGCCCAGCGGGGCTACAATGAGCAGTTCTTC. Its translation is CASSAQRGYNEQFF.

The chain has TRBV10-3 and TRBJ1-2; no clear D. V was cut by 0 bases and J by 8 bases, with 7 bases left in between. This CDR3 contains 12 residues. From germline, CDR1 is ENHRY and CDR2 SYGVKD. CDR3 in amino acids: CAISESIAGYTF. The CDR3 DNA reads TGTGCCATCAGTGAGTCGATAGCCGGCTACACCTTC.

The chain recombines TRBV18 with TRBJ1-1; D unclear. This CDR3 is built from 13 residues. Germline CDR1 KGHSH, CDR2 LQKENI. V lost 3 bases and J 3 bases, leaving 8 bases between the germline ends. This CDR3 reads CASSPDQDTEAFF. The CDR3 coding sequence is TGTGCCAGCTCACCGGATCAGGACACTGAAGCTTTCTTT.

This rearrangement joins TRBV19 to TRBJ1-2; D unresolved. The CDR3 spans 16 residues. The V gene's germline CDR1 is LNHDA and CDR2 SQIVND (reference sequence). Trimming shortened V by 5 bases and J by 0 bases, and 16 bases separated the two germline ends. The CDR3 coding sequence is TGTGCCAGTAGTCGAATGGGCGCCGGAACTAACTATGGCTACACCTTC. Translation: CASSRMGAGTNYGYTF.

The gene calls are TRBV2 and TRBJ2-7, with D possibly matching TRBD2 (5 bases). Germline V gene lookup returns CDR1 SNHLY and CDR2 FYNNEI. Trimming pared 8 bases from V and 4 bases from J, leaving 12 bases between. The CDR3 consists of 12 residues. The CDR3: CASGGLKYEQYF. CDR3 DNA sequence: TGTGCCAGCGGTGGACTCAAGTACGAGCAGTACTTC. The full variable domain, with the rest looked up from reference TRBV2 and TRBJ2-7, is EPEVTQTPSHQVTQMGQEVILRCVPISNHLYFYWYRQILGQKVEFLVSFYNNEISEKSEIFDDQFSVERPDGSNFTLKIRSTKLEDSAMYFCASGGLKYEQYFGPGTRLTVT.

The J gene is TRBJ1-1, the V gene TRBV5-1; D gene unclear. Trimming cost V 3 bases and J 3 bases, with 9 bases left between them. The CDR3 contains 13 residues. Germline CDR1 is SGHRS and CDR2 is YFSETQ. DNA of the CDR3: TGCGCCAGCAGCTCCCGGGCGGACACTGAAGCTTTCTTT. Protein: CASSSRADTEAFF.

The chain is built from TRBV18 and TRBJ2-5; 7 bases align to TRBD2. The germline V gene encodes CDR1 KGHSH and CDR2 LQKENI. Trimming at V came to 3 bases and at J to 1 base, leaving 8 bases not matched to a gene. This CDR3 has 16 residues. The CDR3 loop reads CASSPRTRPSQETQYF. The CDR3 DNA reads as TGTGCCAGCTCACCTAGGACTAGACCCTCCCAAGAGACCCAGTACTTC.

V and J are TRBV2 and TRBJ2-7; D possibly corresponds to TRBD1 (5 bases). V was pared by 2 bases and J by 0 bases, with 11 bases between. Germline CDR1 reads SNHLY; CDR2 reads FYNNEI. The CDR3 has 15 amino acids. The CDR3 DNA is TGTGCCAGCAGTGAACAGGGTATCGTCTCCTACGAGCAGTACTTC. It is translated as CASSEQGIVSYEQYF. Combining the CDR3 with reference TRBV2 and TRBJ2-7 gives the whole variable domain EPEVTQTPSHQVTQMGQEVILRCVPISNHLYFYWYRQILGQKVEFLVSFYNNEISEKSEIFDDQFSVERPDGSNFTLKIRSTKLEDSAMYFCASSEQGIVSYEQYFGPGTRLTVT.

This clone was seen a handful of times. The genes are TRBV11-2 and TRBJ2-3; possible D gene TRBD2, 6 bases. Germline loops: CDR1 SGHAT, CDR2 FQNNGV. The CDR3 consists of 12 residues. Trimming left V 8 bases short and J 3 bases short, with 9 bases between. In DNA form, the CDR3 reads TGTGCCAGCCTTAGCGGAACAGATACGCAGTATTTT. Its translation is CASLSGTDTQYF.

The chain couples TRBV7-2 to TRBJ2-7, with D possibly being TRBD1 (6 bases). CDR3 length: 14 amino acids. Looked up from germline, CDR1 is SGHTA and CDR2 is FQGNSA. With 1 base removed from V and 4 bases from J, the gap between germline ends came to 11 bases. CDR3 amino acids: CASSLGLRGYEQYF. In DNA, the CDR3 is TGTGCCAGCAGCTTAGGCCTCAGGGGATACGAGCAGTACTTC.

The chain uses TRBV29-1 and TRBJ2-3, with D possibly TRBD2 on 6 matching bases. With 5 bases removed from V and 2 bases from J, the gap between germline ends came to 26 bases. The germline CDR1 and CDR2 sequences are SQVTM and ANQGSEA. The CDR3 has 18 residues. CDR3 amino acids: CSVKLHQGLLLATDTQYF. The DNA for the CDR3 is TGCAGCGTTAAACTTCACCAGGGACTTCTCCTCGCCACAGATACGCAGTATTTT.

This clone was observed a handful of times. The rearrangement joins TRBV6-5 to TRBJ1-6; D is perhaps TRBD1 (6 bases). The length of the CDR3 is 14 residues. Germline CDR1 is MNHEY and CDR2 is SVGAGI. Trimming took 3 bases from V and 7 from J, leaving 10 bases between them. This CDR3 is CASSYRQGNSPLHF. CDR3 DNA: TGTGCCAGCAGTTATCGGCAGGGGAATTCACCCCTCCACTTT.

V is TRBV11-1 and J is TRBJ1-1, with D perhaps TRBD1 (5 bases). The V end lost 7 bases, the J end lost 11 bases, and 20 bases lay between the germline ends. CDR3 length: 13 amino acids. The germline V gene has CDR1 SGHAT and CDR2 FQDESV (reference sequence). The CDR3, as DNA: TGTGCCAGCACCAACGTAGGCCGGGGGGTGGCTTTCTTT. Protein sequence: CASTNVGRGVAFF.

J is TRBJ1-2 and V is TRBV10-1; 7 bases map to TRBD1. Germline values: CDR1 WNHNN, CDR2 SYGVQD (reference sequence). This CDR3 spans 14 amino acids. J was trimmed by 7 bases and V by 0 bases; bases with no gene match: 5. The CDR3 loop is CASSESTGTGGYTF. DNA of the CDR3: TGCGCCAGCAGTGAGTCGACAGGGACTGGTGGCTACACCTTC.

This sequence joins TRBV7-2 and TRBJ2-2, with 7 positions matching TRBD1. From germline, CDR1 is SGHTA and CDR2 FQGNSA. CDR3 size: 13 residues. Trimming cost V 7 bases and J 9 bases; bases outside gene matches: 8. The CDR3 DNA follows: TGTGCCAGCACCACAGGGGTTGGCCGGGAGCTGTTTTTT. It codes for CASTTGVGRELFF. The variable domain in full, with the rest retrieved from reference TRBV7-2 and TRBJ2-2, is GAGVSQSPSNKVTEKGKDVELRCDPISGHTALYWYRQSLGQGLEFLIYFQGNSAPDKSGLPSDRFSAERTGGSVSTLTIQRTQQEDSAVYLCASTTGVGRELFFGEGSRLTVL.

The V call is TRBV4-3, the J call TRBJ1-6; no clear D. CDR3 size: 16 residues. Per the germline V gene, CDR1 is LGHNA and CDR2 is YSLEER. Trimming took off 0 bases at V and 6 bases at J, with 12 bases between the two ends. The CDR3 DNA reads TGCGCCAGCAGCCAAGATCGAGGGAAAGTTAATTCACCCCTCCACTTT. This translates into CASSQDRGKVNSPLHF.

This chain connects TRBV19 to TRBJ2-3, with 11 nucleotides matching TRBD2. The trim removed 1 base at V and 6 bases at J, leaving 6 bases unmatched. There are 16 residues in the CDR3. Germline-derived CDR1 and CDR2 are LNHDA and SQIVND (reference sequence). The CDR3 protein is CASSIGLAGLGDTQYF. The CDR3 DNA sequence: TGTGCCAGTAGTATAGGACTAGCGGGGCTAGGGGATACGCAGTATTTT.

V usage is TRBV11-2 and J usage is TRBJ2-7; 9 positions agree with TRBD1. V lost 4 bases to trimming and J lost 12 bases; unmatched junction nucleotides: 7. There are 12 residues in the CDR3. From germline, CDR1 is SGHAT and CDR2 FQNNGV. The DNA for the CDR3 is TGTGCCAGCAGCTCAGGGACAGGGAATCTGTACTTC. Its translation: CASSSGTGNLYF.

This clone has just a few counts. This chain uses TRBV19 with TRBJ1-4; 7 nucleotides line up with TRBD1. V lost 5 bases to trimming and J lost 6 bases; unmatched junction nucleotides: 6. The CDR3 is 14 residues long. Germline CDR1 LNHDA, CDR2 SQIVND (reference sequence). The CDR3 sequence: CASSLTGTDEKLFF. The CDR3 DNA follows: TGTGCCAGTAGTCTCACCGGGACAGATGAAAAACTGTTTTTT. Based on the CDR3 plus reference TRBV19 and TRBJ1-4, the full variable domain is DGGITQSPKYLFRKEGQNVTLSCEQNLNHDAMYWYRQDPGQGLRLIYYSQIVNDFQKGDIAEGYSVSREKKESFPLTVTSAQKNPTAFYLCASSLTGTDEKLFFGSGTQLSVL.

The V gene is TRBV12-5, the J gene TRBJ2-2, with D perhaps matching TRBD1 (5 bases). This CDR3 is built from 15 residues. The germline V gene encodes CDR1 LGHNT and CDR2 FRNRAP. The germline V and J ends were trimmed by 5 bases and 3 bases, with 13 bases remaining between them. The DNA of the CDR3 is TGTGCTAGTGGTCCCAGGGATCGTGACACCGGGGAGCTGTTTTTT. The encoded protein is CASGPRDRDTGELFF. The full variable domain, with the rest looked up from reference TRBV12-5 and TRBJ2-2, is DARVTQTPRHKVTEMGQEVTMRCQPILGHNTVFWYRQTMMQGLELLAYFRNRAPLDDSGMPKDRFSAEMPDATLATLKIQPSEPRDSAVYFCASGPRDRDTGELFFGEGSRLTVL.